A single sample gave rise to the 14 T cell receptor beta chains below, sequenced in a study of T-cell memory formation after mild COVID-19. TCRdb analysed the 5' RACE reads with MiXCR anew, one entry per CDR3 protein. The sample records about 40,000 distinct CDR3 sequences, about 6.7% being singletons. Sequencing was performed on PBMCs or a T cell subset sorted from them (not recorded which). The receptors shown here come from an adult who had mild COVID-19 (a few samples of this study predate the infection). Cell type and time point are not known.

The rearrangement links TRBV12-3 or TRBV12-4 to TRBJ1-2; 10 positions match TRBD1. V was pared by 6 bases and J by 6 bases, with 10 bases of the junction left unmatched. The length of the CDR3 is 15 residues. CDR3 DNA: TGTGCCAGCAGCCGAAAGGGACAGGGGAGGGATGGCTACACCTTC. Protein sequence: CASSRKGQGRDGYTF.

The sample holds many counts of this clonotype. The V gene is TRBV18, the J gene TRBJ2-5, with D unresolved. This CDR3 is built from 14 residues. The germline gives CDR1 KGHSH, CDR2 LQKENI. The V and J ends lost 1 base and 1 base respectively, with 7 bases between them. The CDR3 loop is CASSPREIQETQYF. Here the CDR3 DNA reads TGTGCCAGCTCACCACGAGAGATCCAAGAGACCCAGTACTTC.

This clonotype was counted at least ten times. The chain carries TRBV25-1 and TRBJ1-1, with D tentatively TRBD1 (6 bases). V was pared by 7 bases and J by 5 bases, with 14 bases between. The CDR3 loop spans 13 amino acids. CDR1 MGHDK and CDR2 SYGVNS come from the germline V gene. The CDR3: CASTLQGRTEAFF. In nucleotides, the CDR3 is TGTGCCAGCACACTACAGGGACGGACTGAAGCTTTCTTT.

The chain recombines TRBV9 with TRBJ1-1; no reliable D call. The germline V gene encodes CDR1 SGDLS and CDR2 YYNGEE. The CDR3 is made up of 13 amino acids. The ends were cut back, 1 base at V and 4 bases at J, with 8 bases in the middle. CDR3 amino acids: CASSVWEGTEAFF. Written as DNA, the CDR3 is TGTGCCAGCAGCGTATGGGAGGGCACTGAAGCTTTCTTT.

The chain is built from TRBV30 and TRBJ2-7; 7 bases line up with TRBD1. Losses at the gene ends were 3 bases for V and 1 base for J; bases not matched to a gene: 6. The CDR3 totals 14 residues. CDR1 GTSNPN and CDR2 SVGIG come from the germline V gene (reference sequence). The DNA of the CDR3 is TGTGCCTGGAGGAAAGGACAGGCTTCCTACGAGCAGTACTTC. Its translation is CAWRKGQASYEQYF.

This clonotype was seen a few times. The gene calls are TRBV11-2 and TRBJ2-5; D possibly matches TRBD1 or TRBD2 (5 bases each). Germline CDR1 is SGHAT and CDR2 is FQNNGV. V was shortened by 5 bases and J by 5 bases, with 24 bases between the two germline ends. This CDR3 spans 17 amino acids. The CDR3 DNA follows: TGTGCCAGCAGCCCTGGCCGAGGGTCAGGGTTCGGTGAGACCCAGTACTTC. Its protein product is CASSPGRGSGFGETQYF.

This clonotype was detected many times. The V gene is TRBV7-9, the J gene TRBJ1-2; no clear D gene. CDR3 length: 12 amino acids. CDR1 is SEHNR and CDR2 is FQNEAQ in the germline V gene (reference sequence). The V gene lost 5 bases and the J gene lost 4 bases, with 8 bases spanning the gap. The CDR3 reads CASSTVLYGYTF. Here the CDR3 DNA reads TGTGCCAGCAGCACCGTCCTCTATGGCTACACCTTC.

This chain uses TRBV20-1 with TRBJ2-2, with 12 bases fitting TRBD2. Germline V gene lookup returns CDR1 DFQATT and CDR2 SNEGSKA (reference sequence). V trimming: 2 bases; J trimming: 3 bases; junction bases outside the gene matches: 7. This CDR3 is 17 amino acids long. CDR3 amino acids: CSARKASGGADTGELFF. The DNA for the CDR3 is TGCAGTGCTAGAAAGGCTAGCGGGGGGGCCGACACCGGGGAGCTGTTTTTT.

This clonotype came up a few times. V gene TRBV27 combines with J gene TRBJ2-1; tentatively, D is TRBD1 or TRBD2 (5 bases each). Trimming shortened V by 0 bases and J by 7 bases, and 10 bases separated the two germline ends. In germline, CDR1 is MNHEY, CDR2 SMNVEV (reference sequence). The CDR3 consists of 14 residues. The CDR3 region is CASSLSGPRNEQFF. CDR3 nucleotide sequence: TGTGCCAGCAGTTTATCGGGACCGCGGAATGAGCAGTTCTTC.

The V and J genes are TRBV7-2 and TRBJ2-7; 9 bases line up with TRBD2. The CDR3 length is 14 residues. The germline V gene has CDR1 SGHTA and CDR2 FQGNSA. V was pared by 5 bases and J by 6 bases, with 8 bases of the junction left unmatched. As DNA, the CDR3 is TGTGCCAGCAGCGGTATAGCGGGAGCGGGCGAGCAGTACTTC. Its protein product is CASSGIAGAGEQYF.

This chain links TRBV25-1 with TRBJ1-6; TRBD1 matches at 9 bases. The CDR3 length is 15 residues. The germline V gene has CDR1 MGHDK and CDR2 SYGVNS. The trim removed 1 base at V and 7 bases at J, leaving 2 bases unmatched. As DNA, the CDR3 is TGTGCCAGCAGTGAATCGGACAGGGGAAATTCACCCCTCCACTTT. It encodes CASSESDRGNSPLHF.

This clonotype was observed a few times. The genes are TRBV5-1 and TRBJ1-3; D is possibly TRBD1 (5 bases). CDR1 and CDR2 (germline): SGHRS, YFSETQ. This CDR3 has 17 amino acids. The V end was cut by 9 bases, the J end by 0 bases, with 22 bases between. CDR3: CATRISPDTHSGNTIYF. The CDR3 nucleotides read TGCGCCACCCGGATTTCCCCGGACACTCACTCTGGAAACACCATATATTTT.

This clonotype has a handful of counts. V usage is TRBV11-2 and J usage is TRBJ2-2, with D perhaps matching TRBD1 or TRBD2 (5 bases each). The germline V gene encodes CDR1 SGHAT and CDR2 FQNNGV. This CDR3 contains 15 residues. V was pared by 0 bases and J by 6 bases, with 11 bases between. The CDR3 DNA reads as TGTGCCAGCAGCTTAGAGTCGGGACCCGCCGGGGAGCTGTTTTTT. Amino acids: CASSLESGPAGELFF. The complete variable domain, with remaining parts taken from reference TRBV11-2 and TRBJ2-2, reads EAGVAQSPRYKIIEKRQSVAFWCNPISGHATLYWYQQILGQGPKLLIQFQNNGVVDDSQLPKDRFSAERLKGVDSTLKIQPAKLEDSAVYLCASSLESGPAGELFFGEGSRLTVL.

The chain couples TRBV29-1 to TRBJ1-2; maybe TRBD1 (6 bases). V was pared by 6 bases and J by 6 bases, with 14 bases between. The germline CDR1 and CDR2 sequences are SQVTM and ANQGSEA. This CDR3 is 12 amino acids long. This chain's CDR3 is CSVGGGADGYTF. Written as DNA, the CDR3 is TGCAGCGTGGGAGGGGGGGCAGATGGCTACACCTTC.